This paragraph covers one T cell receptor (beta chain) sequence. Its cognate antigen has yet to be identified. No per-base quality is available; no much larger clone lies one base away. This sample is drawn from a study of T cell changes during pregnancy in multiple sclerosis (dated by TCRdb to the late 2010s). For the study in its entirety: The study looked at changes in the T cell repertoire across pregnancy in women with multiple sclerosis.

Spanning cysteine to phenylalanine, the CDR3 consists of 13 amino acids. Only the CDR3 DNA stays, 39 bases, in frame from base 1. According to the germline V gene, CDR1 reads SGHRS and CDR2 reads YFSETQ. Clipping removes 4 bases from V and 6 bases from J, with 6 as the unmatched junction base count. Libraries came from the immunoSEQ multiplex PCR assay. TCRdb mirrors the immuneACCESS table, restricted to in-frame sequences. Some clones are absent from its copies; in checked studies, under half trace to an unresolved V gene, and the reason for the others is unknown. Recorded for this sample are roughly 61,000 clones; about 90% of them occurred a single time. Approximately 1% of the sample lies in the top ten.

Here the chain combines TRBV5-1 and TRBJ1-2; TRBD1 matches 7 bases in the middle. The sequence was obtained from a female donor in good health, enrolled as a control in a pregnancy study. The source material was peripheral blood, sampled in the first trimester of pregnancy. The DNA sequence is TGCGCCAGCAGCCAGGGGGGCGGGAATGGCTACACCTTC. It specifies CASSQGGGNGYTF.